What follows are 25 T cell receptor beta chains derived from one specimen sequenced in a study of blood T cell repertoires in COVID-19. The assay was immunoSEQ multiplex PCR, and TCRdb's table has in-frame clones only and misses some. The sample has about 90,000 clones, around 93% seen once; the top ten hold around 2.3%. The sample taken for sequencing was peripheral blood. Receptors originate from a human donor with active COVID-19. The donor label of this sample is uncertain.

This clone was counted a single time. The chain employs TRBV7-2 and TRBJ2-5; D possibly corresponds to TRBD1 (6 bases). Germline assignment: CDR1 SGHTA and CDR2 FQGNSA. The V and J ends lost 2 bases and 1 base respectively, with 20 bases between them. This CDR3 is 18 amino acids long. CDR3 sequence: CASSLMVGDRTFQETQYF. CDR3 DNA sequence: TGTGCCAGCAGCTTAATGGTTGGAGACAGGACCTTCCAAGAGACCCAGTACTTC.

The J gene is TRBJ1-1, the V gene TRBV9; maybe TRBD1 (6 bases). The germline V gene encodes CDR1 SGDLS and CDR2 YYNGEE. This CDR3 spans 17 amino acids. V was trimmed by 0 bases and J by 5 bases, leaving 20 bases between them. The CDR3 region has the DNA TGTGCCAGCAGCGTAGCGGCGGGTGGGGCAGGGGAGACTGAAGCTTTCTTT. Translated, it gives CASSVAAGGAGETEAFF.

The V and J genes are TRBV4-1 and TRBJ2-1; a weak D match, TRBD2 (5 bases). The CDR3 runs 16 residues. CDR1 and CDR2 from the germline V gene are MGHRA and YSYEKL. V was pared by 0 bases and J by 0 bases, with 9 bases between. Written as DNA, the CDR3 is TGCGCCAGCAGCCAAGATCGGAGGAGCTCCTACAATGAGCAGTTCTTC. Encoded protein: CASSQDRRSSYNEQFF.

The genes are TRBV5-4 and TRBJ2-1, with a weak D call TRBD2 (6 bases). Between the trimmed V and J ends, which lost 0 bases and 4 bases, there was a span of 14 bases. Germline-derived CDR1 and CDR2 are SGHNT and YYREEE (reference sequence). The CDR3 contains 16 residues. The CDR3 DNA sequence: TGTGCCAGCAGCTTGGGTGAGCGGGCCTCATACAATGAGCAGTTCTTC. Translation: CASSLGERASYNEQFF.

The gene calls are TRBV24-1 and TRBJ2-3, with D perhaps TRBD1 (6 bases). The germline V gene has CDR1 KGHDR and CDR2 SFDVKD. V was pared by 9 bases and J by 4 bases, with 13 bases between. This CDR3 has 13 residues. CDR3 sequence reads: CATGGGRADTQYF. Written as DNA, the CDR3 is TGTGCCACCGGTGGGGGCAGGGCAGATACGCAGTATTTT.

The V and J genes are TRBV5-1 and TRBJ2-3, with 11 bases lining up with TRBD2. From germline, CDR1 is SGHRS and CDR2 YFSETQ. V shed 1 base, J shed 4 bases, and the junction held 2 bases outside the gene matches. The CDR3 contains 15 residues. This CDR3 is CASSLRLAGSDTQYF. The DNA of the CDR3 is TGCGCCAGCAGCTTGCGACTAGCGGGATCAGATACGCAGTATTTT.

This clone was seen only a few times. V gene TRBV19 combines with J gene TRBJ1-1, with 9 bases matching TRBD1. After removal of 4 bases from V and 2 bases from J, the junction contained 5 bases not matched to a gene. The CDR3 is made up of 15 amino acids. CDR1 is LNHDA, CDR2 SQIVND, per germline (reference sequence). CDR3 loop: CASSKLTGGNTEAFF. The CDR3 DNA reads TGTGCCAGTAGTAAATTGACAGGGGGTAACACTGAAGCTTTCTTT.

The genes are TRBV19 and TRBJ1-1; D is possibly TRBD1 (6 bases). V was pared by 7 bases and J by 5 bases, with 29 bases between. This CDR3 is built from 18 residues. Germline lookup yields CDR1 LNHDA and CDR2 SQIVND (reference sequence). The CDR3, as DNA: TGTGCCAGTATCAACTCTCCCGGGCAGGGGAGAGGTAGGACTGAAGCTTTCTTT. Translation: CASINSPGQGRGRTEAFF. The variable domain in full, completed from reference TRBV19 and TRBJ1-1, reads DGGITQSPKYLFRKEGQNVTLSCEQNLNHDAMYWYRQDPGQGLRLIYYSQIVNDFQKGDIAEGYSVSREKKESFPLTVTSAQKNPTAFYLCASINSPGQGRGRTEAFFGQGTRLTVV.

V usage is TRBV18 and J usage is TRBJ1-3; D not certain. Trimming removed 3 bases at V and 0 bases at J, with 12 bases between. Per the germline V gene, CDR1 is KGHSH and CDR2 is LQKENI. This CDR3 is built from 16 residues. DNA of the CDR3: TGTGCCAGCTCACCCCTACAGTCTCTCTCTGGAAACACCATATATTTT. Translation: CASSPLQSLSGNTIYF.

The V gene is TRBV5-6, the J gene TRBJ1-4; 10 bases line up with TRBD1. V lost 2 bases to trimming and J lost 0 bases; unmatched junction nucleotides: 4. Germline-derived CDR1 and CDR2 are SGHDT and YYEEEE. This CDR3 region has 17 residues. CDR3 in DNA: TGTGCCAGCAGCTTCGGACAGGGGGTTGCAACTAATGAAAAACTGTTTTTT. Translated: CASSFGQGVATNEKLFF.

This rearrangement joins TRBV3-1 (or the pseudogene TRBV3-2) to TRBJ1-1, with TRBD1 as a possible D gene (5 bases). The CDR3 is 14 amino acids. CDR1 is LGHDT and CDR2 is YNNKEL in the germline V gene (reference sequence). Trimming stripped 4 bases from V and 4 bases from J, with 13 bases between. Written as DNA, the CDR3 is TGTGCCAGCAGCCGAGAAAGGGGTGGCACTGAAGCTTTCTTT. Protein: CASSRERGGTEAFF.

This clone was seen only once. The V call is TRBV7-3, the J call TRBJ1-1; D uncertain. The germline V and J ends were trimmed by 3 bases and 2 bases, with 7 bases remaining between them. CDR1 is SGHTA, CDR2 FQGTGA, per germline. This CDR3 comprises 13 residues. CDR3 sequence reads: CASSFRQNTEAFF. The CDR3 DNA follows: TGTGCCAGCAGCTTTAGACAAAACACTGAAGCTTTCTTT.

This clone was observed once. The chain has TRBV6-4 and TRBJ2-3; maybe TRBD2 (5 bases). The CDR3 loop spans 14 amino acids. CDR1 is MRHNA, CDR2 SNTAGT, per germline. Deletions cut 5 bases from V and 2 bases from J, with 11 bases between. The CDR3 sequence: CASSSGGPTDTQYF. CDR3 in DNA: TGTGCCAGCAGTAGTGGAGGCCCCACAGATACGCAGTATTTT.

The chain carries TRBV5-6 and TRBJ1-5; tentatively, D is TRBD1 (5 bases). Trimming shortened V by 4 bases and J by 4 bases, and 12 bases separated the two germline ends. Germline V gene lookup returns CDR1 SGHDT and CDR2 YYEEEE. The CDR3 length is 14 residues. CDR3 coding DNA: TGTGCCAGCAGCGGGTATGGGGGGAATCAGCCCCAGCATTTT. As protein: CASSGYGGNQPQHF.

This clone has a single count. The chain combines TRBV3-1 (or the pseudogene TRBV3-2) with TRBJ1-5; 10 bases are a match to TRBD1. Germline CDR1 reads LGHDT; CDR2 reads YNNKEL (reference sequence). The J segment lost 0 bases and the V segment lost 5 bases, leaving 4 bases of the junction unmatched. This CDR3 spans 16 amino acids. CDR3 protein: CASSKGQGHSNQPQHF. The CDR3 region has the DNA TGTGCCAGCAGCAAGGGACAGGGGCATAGCAATCAGCCCCAGCATTTT.

The rearrangement uses TRBV24-1 and TRBJ2-1; the D gene is possibly TRBD1 (5 bases). The V end lost 1 base, the J end lost 6 bases, and 9 bases lay between the germline ends. The CDR3 has 14 residues. Germline loops: CDR1 KGHDR, CDR2 SFDVKD. The CDR3: CATSDFRTPNEQFF. CDR3 in DNA: TGTGCCACCAGTGATTTTCGGACACCCAATGAGCAGTTCTTC.

The chain uses TRBV27 and TRBJ2-6, with 8 positions matching TRBD1. Germline V gene sequence: CDR1 MNHEY, CDR2 SMNVEV (reference sequence). With 8 bases clipped from V and 0 bases from J, the junction kept 6 bases outside the gene matches. The CDR3 length is 16 residues. CDR3 in DNA: TGTGCCAGCGGACGGACAGGGCTCTCTGGGGCCAACGTCCTGACTTTC. Its translation is CASGRTGLSGANVLTF. Filled out from reference TRBV27 and TRBJ2-6, the complete variable domain reads EAQVTQNPRYLITVTGKKLTVTCSQNMNHEYMSWYRQDPGLGLRQIYYSMNVEVTDKGDVPEGYKVSRKEKRNFPLILESPSPNQTSLYFCASGRTGLSGANVLTFGAGSRLTVL.

For the CDR3, the DNA is TGCGCCAGCAGCTTGGGGACAGGGACAGATACGCAGTATTTT. Protein: CASSLGTGTDTQYF. The chain uses TRBV5-1 and TRBJ2-3; TRBD1 matches at 8 bases. This CDR3 contains 14 residues. Germline CDR1 reads SGHRS; CDR2 reads YFSETQ. V lost 0 bases, J lost 3 bases, and 0 bases stayed unmatched.

The chain has TRBV9 and TRBJ2-3; TRBD2 matches 9 bases. CDR1 SGDLS and CDR2 YYNGEE come from the germline V gene. Trimming cost V 0 bases and J 2 bases; bases outside gene matches: 13. The CDR3 sequence is 19 residues long. The chain's CDR3 is CASSVAGLSGGPDTDTQYF. The CDR3 DNA reads as TGTGCCAGCAGCGTAGCCGGTTTGAGCGGGGGGCCAGACACAGATACGCAGTATTTT.

The rearrangement uses TRBV9 and TRBJ1-2, with D unclear. The V and J ends lost 0 bases and 7 bases respectively, with 10 bases between them. Germline V lookup: CDR1 SGDLS, CDR2 YYNGEE. The CDR3 covers 13 residues. DNA of the CDR3: TGTGCCAGCAGCGTAGGACACAGCTCTGGCTACACCTTC. This sequence encodes CASSVGHSSGYTF.

The rearrangement joins TRBV6-6 to TRBJ1-4, with D unresolved. Germline lookup yields CDR1 MNHNY and CDR2 SVGAGI (reference sequence). CDR3 length: 17 residues. Trimming took 5 bases from V and 8 from J, leaving 24 bases between them. The CDR3 DNA follows: TGTGCCAGCAGTCTCTCCGCCGGGTCACCCCCTGGGGAAAAACTGTTTTTT. Protein: CASSLSAGSPPGEKLFF.

The chain carries TRBV5-6 and TRBJ2-7; TRBD1 matches 8 bases. The trim removed 3 bases at V and 1 base at J, leaving 6 bases unmatched. CDR1 is SGHDT and CDR2 is YYEEEE in the germline V gene. The length of the CDR3 is 15 residues. This CDR3 is CASSSLGTGSYEQYF. CDR3 coding DNA: TGTGCCAGCAGCTCACTCGGGACAGGTTCCTACGAGCAGTACTTC.

V gene TRBV24-1 combines with J gene TRBJ2-6, with D perhaps matching TRBD1 (5 bases). Germline V CDR1 and CDR2: KGHDR, SFDVKD. The V end was cut by 4 bases, the J end by 0 bases, with 9 bases between. CDR3 length: 16 residues. The CDR3: CATSDSRASGANVLTF. CDR3 bases: TGTGCCACCAGTGACAGCAGGGCCTCTGGGGCCAACGTCCTGACTTTC.

The chain uses TRBV29-1 and TRBJ2-7; 7 nucleotides align to TRBD1. The CDR3 is 13 residues long. After removal of 7 bases from V and 6 bases from J, the junction contained 12 bases not matched to a gene. Germline CDR1 is SQVTM and CDR2 is ANQGSEA. The CDR3 DNA reads as TGCAGCGCGAGGACAGGAGCCGATGGCGAGCAGTACTTC. It codes for CSARTGADGEQYF.

The rearrangement joins TRBV6-6 to TRBJ2-7; D perhaps matches TRBD1 (6 bases). CDR1 is MNHNY, CDR2 SVGAGI, per germline (reference sequence). This CDR3 comprises 16 residues. V lost 4 bases and J 2 bases, leaving 18 bases between the germline ends. The CDR3 nucleotides are TGTGCCAGCAGTTTGGGATCCGGGACACCAGCCTACGAGCAGTACTTC. This sequence encodes CASSLGSGTPAYEQYF.